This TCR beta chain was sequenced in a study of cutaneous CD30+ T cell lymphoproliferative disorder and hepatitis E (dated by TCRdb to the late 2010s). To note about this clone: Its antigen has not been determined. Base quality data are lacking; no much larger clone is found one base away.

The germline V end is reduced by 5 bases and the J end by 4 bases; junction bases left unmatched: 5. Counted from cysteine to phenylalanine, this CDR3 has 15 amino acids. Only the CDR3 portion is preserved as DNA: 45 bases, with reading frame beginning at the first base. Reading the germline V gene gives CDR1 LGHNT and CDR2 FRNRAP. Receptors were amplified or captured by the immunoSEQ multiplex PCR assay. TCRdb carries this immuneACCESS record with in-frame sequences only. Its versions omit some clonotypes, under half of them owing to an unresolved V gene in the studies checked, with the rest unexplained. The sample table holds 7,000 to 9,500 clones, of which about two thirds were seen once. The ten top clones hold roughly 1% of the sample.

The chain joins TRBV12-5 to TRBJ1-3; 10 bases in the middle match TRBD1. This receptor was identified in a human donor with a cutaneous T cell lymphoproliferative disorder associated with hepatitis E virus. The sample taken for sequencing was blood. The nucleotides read TGTGCTAGTGGTCCCGACAGGGGGCCGGGAAACACCATATATTTT. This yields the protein CASGPDRGPGNTIYF.